What follows is one T cell receptor beta chain and its context. The target antigen is unknown. The sample belongs to a study of blood T cells in healthy people across ages. Study-wide results and limits: Diversity was higher, and naive CD4+ cells more numerous, in long-lived donors than in aged donors. Diversity figures based on one million T cells were deemed too low.

CDR1 is LGHNA and CDR2 is YNFKEQ in the germline V gene. V was cut by 0 bases and J by 2 bases, with 10 bases left in between. This CDR3 is 15 amino acids long. With a J-beta primer mix and a sample-barcoded 5' primer, a second PCR ran about 7 to 11 cycles. Every single cDNA molecule received a tag from a template-switch adaptor with 12 random nucleotides. TCRdb independently ran MiXCR on the 5' RACE reads; one entry per CDR3 protein. This table holds 1.5 million to 2 million distinct CDR3 sequences, around half found once. This receptor was obtained from a woman aged 35 to 49 in good health. Sequenced material: blood. The chain has TRBV4-2 and TRBJ1-1; no clear D. The CDR3, as DNA: TGTGCCAGCAGCCAAGAGGCAGTCCCTAACACTGAAGCTTTCTTT. Translated, it gives CASSQEAVPNTEAFF.